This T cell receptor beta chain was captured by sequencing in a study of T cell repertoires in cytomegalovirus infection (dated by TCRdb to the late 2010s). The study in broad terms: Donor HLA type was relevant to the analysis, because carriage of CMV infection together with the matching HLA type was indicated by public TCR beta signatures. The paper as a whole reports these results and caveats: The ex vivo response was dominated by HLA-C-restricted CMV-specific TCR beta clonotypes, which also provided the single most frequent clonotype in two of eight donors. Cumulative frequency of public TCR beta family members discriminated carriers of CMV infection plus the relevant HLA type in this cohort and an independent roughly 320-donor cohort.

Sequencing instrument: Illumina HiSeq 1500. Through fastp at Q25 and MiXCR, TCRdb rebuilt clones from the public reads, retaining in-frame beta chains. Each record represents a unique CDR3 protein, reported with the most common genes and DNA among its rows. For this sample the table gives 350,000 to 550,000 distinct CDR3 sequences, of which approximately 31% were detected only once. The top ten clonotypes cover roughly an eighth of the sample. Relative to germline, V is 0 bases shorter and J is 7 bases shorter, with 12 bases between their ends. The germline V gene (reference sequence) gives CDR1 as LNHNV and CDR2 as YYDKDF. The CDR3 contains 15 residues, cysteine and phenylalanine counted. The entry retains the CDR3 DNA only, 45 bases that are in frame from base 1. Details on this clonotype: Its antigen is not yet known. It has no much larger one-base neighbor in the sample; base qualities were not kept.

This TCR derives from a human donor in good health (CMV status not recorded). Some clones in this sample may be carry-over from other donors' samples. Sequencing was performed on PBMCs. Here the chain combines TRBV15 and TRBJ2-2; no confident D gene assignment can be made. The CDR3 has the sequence CATSREVGGVGELFF. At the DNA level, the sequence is TGTGCCACCAGCAGAGAGGTTGGCGGAGTCGGGGAGCTGTTTTTT.